These 24 T cell receptor beta chains were sequenced from one sample in a study of blood T cell repertoires in COVID-19. The data were produced by immunoSEQ multiplex PCR, yet TCRdb's version contains in-frame clones alone and is incomplete. Seen here are around 270,000 clones, about nine tenths observed once, and the top ten hold around 2.6%. Sequencing input: peripheral blood. Source of these receptors: a person aged 18 to 35 with COVID-19, enrolled during active disease.

The chain has TRBV5-3 and TRBJ1-1, with D perhaps matching TRBD1 (6 bases). TRBV5-3 counts as an open reading frame of uncertain function. The CDR3 consists of 16 residues. V dropped 0 bases and J dropped 5 bases, with 17 bases sitting between them. DNA of the CDR3: TGTGCCAGAAGCTTGGCCACCCGAGGGGGATGGACTGAAGCTTTCTTT. Encoded protein: CARSLATRGGWTEAFF.

This chain uses TRBV28 with TRBJ2-7; 9 bases align to TRBD1. This CDR3 region has 16 residues. The V gene's germline CDR1 is MDHEN and CDR2 SYDVKM. J lost 0 bases, V lost 6 bases, and 9 bases had no gene match. The CDR3 spells CASSLSRDRASYEQYF. CDR3 DNA: TGTGCCAGCAGCCTCTCCCGGGACAGGGCCTCCTACGAGCAGTACTTC. Variable domain in full (rest from reference TRBV28 and TRBJ2-7): DVKVTQSSRYLVKRTGEKVFLECVQDMDHENMFWYRQDPGLGLRLIYFSYDVKMKEKGDIPEGYSVSREKKERFSLILESASTNQTSMYLCASSLSRDRASYEQYFGPGTRLTVT.

This clone was seen once. This sequence joins TRBV7-2 and TRBJ2-5, with TRBD2 matching 11 bases. Looked up from germline, CDR1 is SGHTA and CDR2 is FQGNSA. The V segment lost 0 bases and the J segment 4 bases; nucleotides outside the gene matches: 16. There are 20 residues in the CDR3. The CDR3 region is CASSLAAGTSGRDGGETQYF. CDR3 nucleotide sequence: TGTGCCAGCAGCTTAGCGGCAGGGACTAGCGGACGGGATGGGGGAGAGACCCAGTACTTC.

This clone has just one count. This chain joins TRBV7-2 and TRBJ2-5, with D perhaps matching TRBD1 (5 bases). V gave up 2 bases and J gave up 4 bases, with 11 bases separating them. The CDR3 runs to 14 residues. CDR1 SGHTA and CDR2 FQGNSA come from the germline V gene. The CDR3 nucleotides read TGTGCCAGCAGCTTACCCCTAGGGGTAGAGACCCAGTACTTC. As protein: CASSLPLGVETQYF.

The chain couples TRBV3-1 (or the pseudogene TRBV3-2) to TRBJ2-5; D possibly corresponds to TRBD2 (5 bases). This CDR3 spans 14 amino acids. The V gene lost 5 bases and the J gene lost 5 bases, with 15 bases spanning the gap. The germline CDR1 and CDR2 sequences are LGHDT and YNNKEL (reference sequence). The CDR3 DNA follows: TGTGCCAGCAGCTCGCGGGCCTGGGGTGAGACCCAGTACTTC. Translation: CASSSRAWGETQYF.

In nucleotides, the CDR3 is TGCGCCAGCAGCCTAGTACCTGCCACCGTAACCGATCCCGGGGAGCTGTTTTTT. This translates into CASSLVPATVTDPGELFF. V is TRBV5-1 and J is TRBJ2-2; D not resolved. The V gene lost 4 bases and the J gene lost 6 bases, with 25 bases spanning the gap. CDR1 and CDR2 (germline): SGHRS, YFSETQ. This CDR3 is 18 amino acids long.

The chain couples TRBV19 to TRBJ2-1; TRBD2 aligns across 7 bases. CDR3 length: 15 amino acids. Per the germline V gene, CDR1 is LNHDA and CDR2 is SQIVND (reference sequence). The J segment lost 6 bases and the V segment lost 4 bases, leaving 9 bases of the junction unmatched. As DNA, the CDR3 is TGTGCCAGTAGTAATCTGGCTAGCGGTAGCAATGAGCAGTTCTTC. Its translation is CASSNLASGSNEQFF.

This clone was seen a single time. This chain uses TRBV19 with TRBJ2-6; 12 bases fit TRBD1. There are 22 residues in the CDR3. With V trimmed by 5 bases and J by 0 bases, 17 bases remained unmatched. CDR1 and CDR2 (germline): LNHDA, SQIVND (reference sequence). The CDR3 bases are TGTGCCAGTAGTGCAACCGGGACCGGGACAGGGGGCGAGAGCTCTGGGGCCAACGTCCTGACTTTC. The encoded protein is CASSATGTGTGGESSGANVLTF.

The table lists this clone with a count of one. This chain links TRBV7-9 with TRBJ2-1; D is possibly TRBD2 (5 bases). This CDR3 spans 15 amino acids. Germline V CDR1 and CDR2: SEHNR, FQNEAQ (reference sequence). The V gene lost 2 bases and the J gene lost 2 bases, with 10 bases spanning the gap. The CDR3, as DNA: TGTGCCAGCAGCTTACTCAGCGGCCCCTACAATGAGCAGTTCTTC. As protein: CASSLLSGPYNEQFF. The variable domain in full, completed from reference TRBV7-9 and TRBJ2-1, reads DTGVSQNPRHKITKRGQNVTFRCDPISEHNRLYWYRQTLGQGPEFLTYFQNEAQLEKSRLLSDRFSAERPKGSFSTLEIQRTEQGDSAMYLCASSLLSGPYNEQFFGPGTRLTVL.

The V gene is TRBV4-2, the J gene TRBJ2-2; no definite D call. The CDR3 is 14 amino acids. The V end was cut by 5 bases, the J end by 0 bases, with 7 bases between. Per germline, CDR1 LGHNA and CDR2 YNFKEQ. The CDR3 bases are TGTGCCAGCAGCGACTTGTCGAACACCGGGGAGCTGTTTTTT. Encoded protein: CASSDLSNTGELFF.

The chain is built from TRBV28 and TRBJ1-2; tentative D call: TRBD1 (6 bases). Trimming stripped 7 bases from V and 8 bases from J, with 14 bases between. This CDR3 region has 12 residues. Germline CDR1 reads MDHEN; CDR2 reads SYDVKM. This CDR3 is CASTIAGAGYTF. The CDR3 DNA reads as TGTGCCAGCACCATAGCAGGGGCGGGCTACACCTTC.

The chain has TRBV11-3 and TRBJ2-5; the D gene is possibly TRBD1 (6 bases). Looked up from germline, CDR1 is SGHNT and CDR2 is YENEEA. The CDR3 is 14 amino acids. V lost 1 base and J 1 base, leaving 7 bases between the germline ends. The CDR3, as DNA: TGTGCCAGCAGCTTAGGGGACATCCAAGAGACCCAGTACTTC. Its protein is CASSLGDIQETQYF.

In nucleotides, the CDR3 is TGTGCCAGCAGTGAAGCATCGGTGGTAGCGGCAAGCTCCTACAATGAGCAGTTCTTC. This sequence encodes CASSEASVVAASSYNEQFF. The chain employs TRBV6-1 and TRBJ2-1; possibly TRBD2 for D (6 bases). Germline V lookup: CDR1 MNHNS, CDR2 SASEGT. Deletions cut 0 bases from V and 0 bases from J, with 18 bases between. There are 19 residues in the CDR3.

This chain connects TRBV5-1 to TRBJ2-5; a weak D match, TRBD2 (6 bases). This CDR3 is built from 18 residues. The germline CDR1 and CDR2 sequences are SGHRS and YFSETQ. With 2 bases removed from V and 1 base from J, the gap between germline ends came to 21 bases. CDR3 sequence reads: CASSLGGLLVGGQETQYF. The CDR3, as DNA: TGCGCCAGCAGCTTAGGTGGCCTACTAGTGGGGGGCCAAGAGACCCAGTACTTC. Full variable domain (remainder filled in from reference TRBV5-1 and TRBJ2-5): KAGVTQTPRYLIKTRGQQVTLSCSPISGHRSVSWYQQTPGQGLQFLFEYFSETQRNKGNFPGRFSGRQFSNSRSEMNVSTLELGDSALYLCASSLGGLLVGGQETQYFGPGTRLLVL.

CDR3 coding DNA: TGCGCCAGCAGCCAAGGAGGTCGCGTGAATGAGCAGTTCTTC. It encodes CASSQGGRVNEQFF. The chain employs TRBV4-1 and TRBJ2-1; D unresolved. The germline gives CDR1 MGHRA, CDR2 YSYEKL. Trimming removed 1 base from V and 7 bases from J, with 11 bases in between. This CDR3 contains 14 residues.

J is TRBJ2-7 and V is TRBV27, with TRBD2 identical over 13 bases. From germline, CDR1 is MNHEY and CDR2 SMNVEV (reference sequence). V gave up 1 base and J gave up 6 bases; unmatched junction bases: 3. The length of the CDR3 is 15 residues. This CDR3 is CASSLWGLAGLEQYF. CDR3 bases: TGTGCCAGCAGTTTATGGGGACTAGCGGGACTCGAGCAGTACTTC.

The rearrangement uses TRBV11-3 and TRBJ2-7, with TRBD2 matching 9 bases. The V segment lost 9 bases and the J segment 7 bases; nucleotides outside the gene matches: 16. CDR3 length: 15 residues. The germline gives CDR1 SGHNT, CDR2 YENEEA. The CDR3 DNA reads as TGTGCCAGAGGGGTAATCGGGTCTAGCGGGGAAGAGCAGTACTTC. Residues: CARGVIGSSGEEQYF. The variable domain in full, completed from reference TRBV11-3 and TRBJ2-7, reads EAGVVQSPRYKIIEKKQPVAFWCNPISGHNTLYWYLQNLGQGPELLIRYENEEAVDDSQLPKDRFSAERLKGVDSTLKIQPAELGDSAVYLCARGVIGSSGEEQYFGPGTRLTVT.

V and J are TRBV29-1 and TRBJ2-7, with 13 positions matching TRBD2. J lost 3 bases, V lost 4 bases, and 6 bases had no gene match. The V gene's germline CDR1 is SQVTM and CDR2 ANQGSEA. CDR3 length: 15 residues. The CDR3 loop reads CSVGQWTSGSYEQYF. The CDR3, as DNA: TGCAGCGTTGGACAATGGACTAGCGGGAGCTACGAGCAGTACTTC.

The V gene is TRBV2, the J gene TRBJ1-1, with TRBD1 identical over 7 bases. In germline, CDR1 is SNHLY, CDR2 FYNNEI. With V trimmed by 6 bases and J by 11 bases, 12 bases remained unmatched. The CDR3 runs to 13 residues. For the CDR3, the DNA is TGTGCCAGCAGCTCGGGACAGCCTGTTTTGGCTTTCTTT. This codes for CASSSGQPVLAFF.

This clone appeared once. The genes are TRBV25-1 and TRBJ2-3, with 9 bases aligning to TRBD2. After removal of 6 bases from V and 4 bases from J, the junction contained 5 bases not matched to a gene. Germline V gives CDR1 MGHDK, CDR2 SYGVNS. This CDR3 is 14 amino acids long. CDR3 sequence reads: CASSSSGKADTQYF. CDR3 coding DNA: TGTGCCAGCAGCTCTAGCGGGAAGGCAGATACGCAGTATTTT.

The chain couples TRBV6-2 or TRBV6-3 to TRBJ2-7, with TRBD2 identical over 10 bases. The CDR3 extends over 16 amino acids. With 5 bases clipped from V and 0 bases from J, the junction kept 7 bases outside the gene matches. The V gene's germline CDR1 is MNHEY and CDR2 SVGEGT. The chain's CDR3 is CASSLAGVVSSYEQYF. In nucleotides, the CDR3 is TGTGCCAGCAGTCTAGCGGGAGTGGTAAGCTCCTACGAGCAGTACTTC.

The V call is TRBV27, the J call TRBJ2-2; the D is unclear. The ends were cut back, 4 bases at V and 6 bases at J, with 6 bases in the middle. Germline CDR1 MNHEY, CDR2 SMNVEV (reference sequence). The CDR3 is 12 amino acids. The CDR3 protein is CASSSPSGELFF. In DNA, the CDR3 is TGTGCCAGCAGTTCCCCCTCCGGGGAGCTGTTTTTT.

This clone showed up just once. The chain links TRBV4-2 to TRBJ2-6; 7 bases agree with TRBD1. This CDR3 contains 19 residues. Germline V gene sequence: CDR1 LGHNA, CDR2 YNFKEQ. V gave up 2 bases and J gave up 0 bases; unmatched junction bases: 10. CDR3 sequence: CASSQLFGQDGSGANVLTF. The CDR3 coding sequence is TGTGCCAGCAGCCAACTGTTCGGACAGGATGGCTCTGGGGCCAACGTCCTGACTTTC.

The rearrangement links TRBV30 to TRBJ1-3, with D perhaps TRBD1 (5 bases). In germline, CDR1 is GTSNPN, CDR2 SVGIG (reference sequence). The V end was cut by 3 bases, the J end by 4 bases, with 13 bases between. This CDR3 spans 14 amino acids. The CDR3 protein is CAWRIRVSGNTIYF. In nucleotides, the CDR3 is TGTGCCTGGAGAATCAGGGTGTCGGGAAACACCATATATTTT.